A single TCR beta chain is shown here with its context. This specimen comes from a study of lymphopenia after photon versus proton radiotherapy. The CDR3 has 16 residues. The germline CDR1 and CDR2 sequences are LGHNA and YNFKEQ. Trimming took 3 bases from V and 0 from J; bases not matched to a gene: 1. TCRdb's copy holds only in-frame clones and misses some; the assay was immunoSEQ multiplex PCR. The sample has 13,000 or so clones; about 89% are singletons. This TCR came from a man between 60 and 70 years old with pancreatic cancer. This chain joins TRBV4-2 and TRBJ2-6; 8 positions match TRBD1. Here the sequenced sample was peripheral blood, taken from a patient treated with proton-based radiotherapy. The CDR3 protein is CASSQDRVSGANVLTF. The DNA of the CDR3 is TGTGCCAGCAGCCAGGACAGGGTCTCTGGGGCCAACGTCCTGACTTTC.